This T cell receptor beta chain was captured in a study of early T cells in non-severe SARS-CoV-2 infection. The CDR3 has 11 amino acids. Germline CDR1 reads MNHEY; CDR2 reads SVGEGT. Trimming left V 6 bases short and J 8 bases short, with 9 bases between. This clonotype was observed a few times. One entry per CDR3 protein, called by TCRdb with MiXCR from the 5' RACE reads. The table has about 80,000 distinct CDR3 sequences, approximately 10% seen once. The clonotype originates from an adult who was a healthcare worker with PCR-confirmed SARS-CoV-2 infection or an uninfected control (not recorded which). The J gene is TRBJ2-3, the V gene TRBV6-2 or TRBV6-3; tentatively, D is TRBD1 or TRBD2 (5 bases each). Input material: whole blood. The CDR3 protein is CASSRAGTQYF. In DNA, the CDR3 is TGTGCCAGCAGCAGGGCGGGTACGCAGTATTTT.